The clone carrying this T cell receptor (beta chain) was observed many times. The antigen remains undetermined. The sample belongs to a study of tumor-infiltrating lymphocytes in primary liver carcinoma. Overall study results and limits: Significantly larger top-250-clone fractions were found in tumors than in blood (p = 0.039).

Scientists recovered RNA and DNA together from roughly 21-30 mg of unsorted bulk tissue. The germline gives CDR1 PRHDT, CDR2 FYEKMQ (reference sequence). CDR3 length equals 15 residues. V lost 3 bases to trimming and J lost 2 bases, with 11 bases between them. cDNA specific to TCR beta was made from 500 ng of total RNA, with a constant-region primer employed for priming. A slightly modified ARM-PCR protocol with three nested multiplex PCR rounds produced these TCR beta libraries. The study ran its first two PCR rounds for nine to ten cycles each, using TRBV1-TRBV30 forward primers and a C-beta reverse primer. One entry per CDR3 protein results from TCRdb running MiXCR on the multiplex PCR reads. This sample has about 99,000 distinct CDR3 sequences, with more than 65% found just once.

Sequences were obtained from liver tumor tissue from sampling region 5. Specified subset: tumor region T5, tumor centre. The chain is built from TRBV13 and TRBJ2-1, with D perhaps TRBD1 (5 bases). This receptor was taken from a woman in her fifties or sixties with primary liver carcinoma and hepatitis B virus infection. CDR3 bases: TGTGCCAGCAGCTTGGCACAGGCCCCCTACAATGAGCAGTTCTTC. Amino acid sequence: CASSLAQAPYNEQFF.